This T cell receptor (beta chain) emerged from a study of Tregs in tolerant kidney transplant recipients. Study-wide background: An approximately 3-day belatacept mixed lymphocyte reaction, sometimes plus 5-day graft donor restimulation, preceded CD4+CD25+CD127- sorting.

Trimming removed 4 bases from V and 12 bases from J, with 17 bases in between. The CDR3 has 14 residues. Germline CDR1 is SGHRS and CDR2 is YFSETQ. A remark on this clone: The antigen remains undetermined.

Here immunoSEQ multiplex PCR was the method, and the copy in TCRdb shows in-frame clones only, minus some. Counted here are fewer than 45,000 clones, roughly 95% occurring once; the ten biggest clones make up about 0.41%. The sequenced sample consisted of Tregs from blood cultured with allogeneic cells. This chain connects TRBV5-1 to TRBJ2-6; D call uncertain. The source is a human donor in good health. CDR3 sequence: CASSPTPGAPVLTF. The CDR3, as DNA: TGCGCCAGCAGCCCGACTCCGGGCGCCCCCGTCCTGACTTTC.